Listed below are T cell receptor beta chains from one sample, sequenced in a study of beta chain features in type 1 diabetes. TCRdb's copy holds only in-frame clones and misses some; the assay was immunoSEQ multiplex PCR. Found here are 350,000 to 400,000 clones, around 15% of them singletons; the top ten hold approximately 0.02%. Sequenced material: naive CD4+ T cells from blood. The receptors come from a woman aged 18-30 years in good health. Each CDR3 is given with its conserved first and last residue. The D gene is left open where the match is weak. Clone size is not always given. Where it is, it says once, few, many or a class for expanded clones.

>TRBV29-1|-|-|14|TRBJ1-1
CSVEGMYRGTEAFF
TGCAGCGTTGAAGGAATGTACCGGGGCACTGAAGCTTTCTTT
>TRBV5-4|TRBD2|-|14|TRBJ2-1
CASTRLAGEYEQFF
TGTGCCAGCACTAGGCTAGCGGGAGAATACGAGCAGTTCTTC
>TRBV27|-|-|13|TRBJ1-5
CASSLWSNQPQHF
TGTGCCAGCAGTTTATGGAGTAATCAGCCCCAGCATTTT
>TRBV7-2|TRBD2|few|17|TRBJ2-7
CASSRRGSREERYEQYF
TGTGCCAGCAGCCGCCGGGGGTCGCGGGAGGAACGCTACGAGCAGTACTTC
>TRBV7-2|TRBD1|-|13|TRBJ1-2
CASSVTGDSGYTF
TGTGCCAGCAGCGTAACAGGGGACAGTGGCTACACCTTC
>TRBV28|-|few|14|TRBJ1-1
CASSLGRRNTEAFF
TGTGCCAGCAGTTTGGGGAGGAGGAACACTGAAGCTTTCTTT
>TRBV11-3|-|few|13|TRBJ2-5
CASSSGQKETQYF
TGTGCCAGCAGCAGCGGACAGAAAGAGACCCAGTACTTC
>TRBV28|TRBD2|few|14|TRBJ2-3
CASSLPRRGDTQYF
TGTGCCAGCAGCCTCCCCAGGCGGGGGGATACGCAGTATTTT
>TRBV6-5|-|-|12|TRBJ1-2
CASSSQGYGYTF
TGTGCCAGCAGTTCACAGGGCTATGGCTACACCTTC
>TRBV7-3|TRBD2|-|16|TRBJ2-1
CASSLLAGASYNEQFF
TGTGCCAGCAGCTTACTCGCGGGAGCCTCCTACAATGAGCAGTTCTTC
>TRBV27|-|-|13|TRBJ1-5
CASSLFGGQPQHF
TGTGCCAGCAGTTTATTCGGCGGTCAGCCCCAGCATTTT
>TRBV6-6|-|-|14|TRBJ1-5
CASNDRLGNQPQHF
TGTGCCAGCAACGACAGGTTGGGCAATCAGCCCCAGCATTTT
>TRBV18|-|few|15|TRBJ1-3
CASSPLDTLGNTIYF
TGTGCCAGCTCACCACTCGACACGCTCGGAAACACCATATATTTT
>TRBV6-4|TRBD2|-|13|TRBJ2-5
CATSKRDGETQYF
TGTGCCACCTCAAAGCGGGACGGAGAGACCCAGTACTTC
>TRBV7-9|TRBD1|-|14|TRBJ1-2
CASSPGQGNYGYTF
TGTGCCAGCAGCCCAGGACAGGGGAACTATGGCTACACCTTC
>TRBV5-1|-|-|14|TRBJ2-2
CASSNQSNTGELFF
TGCGCCAGCAGCAATCAGTCGAACACCGGGGAGCTGTTTTTT
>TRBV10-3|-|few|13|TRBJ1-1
CAIRAGGRTEAFF
TGTGCCATCAGGGCGGGGGGGCGAACTGAAGCTTTCTTT
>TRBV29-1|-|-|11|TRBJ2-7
CSARQGGVQYF
TGCAGCGCACGACAGGGAGGAGTGCAGTACTTC
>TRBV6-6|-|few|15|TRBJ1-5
CASSYSSGSNQPQHF
TGTGCCAGCAGTTACTCTTCAGGGTCTAATCAGCCCCAGCATTTT
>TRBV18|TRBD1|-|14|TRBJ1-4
CASSPGTGGEKLFF
TGTGCCAGCTCACCGGGGACAGGCGGTGAAAAACTGTTTTTT
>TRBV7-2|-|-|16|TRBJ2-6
CASSLQGLGGANVLTF
TGTGCCAGCAGCTTGCAGGGTCTGGGTGGGGCCAACGTCCTGACTTTC
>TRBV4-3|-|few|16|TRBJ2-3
CASSQVPGGPTDTQYF
TGCGCCAGCAGCCAGGTCCCCGGGGGACCCACAGATACGCAGTATTTT
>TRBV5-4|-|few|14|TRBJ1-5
CASSLQGVHQPQHF
TGTGCCAGCAGCCTACAGGGTGTACATCAGCCCCAGCATTTT
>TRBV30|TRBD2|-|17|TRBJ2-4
CAWSVGLAGGPANIQYF
TGTGCCTGGAGTGTAGGACTAGCGGGAGGGCCTGCAAACATTCAGTACTTC
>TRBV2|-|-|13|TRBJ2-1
CASKPGAINEQFF
TGTGCCAGCAAGCCAGGGGCCATAAATGAGCAGTTCTTC
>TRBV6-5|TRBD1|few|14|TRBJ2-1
CASSYSEGGSEQFF
TGTGCCAGCAGTTACTCTGAAGGGGGCAGTGAGCAGTTCTTC
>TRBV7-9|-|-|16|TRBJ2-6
CASNAGQFSGANVLTF
TGTGCCAGCAACGCTGGACAGTTTTCTGGGGCCAACGTCCTGACTTTC
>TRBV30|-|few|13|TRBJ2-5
CAWSVGGQETQYF
TGTGCCTGGAGTGTGGGGGGCCAAGAGACCCAGTACTTC
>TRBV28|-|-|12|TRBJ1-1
CASRLTNTEAFF
TGTGCCAGCAGGCTGACTAACACTGAAGCTTTCTTT
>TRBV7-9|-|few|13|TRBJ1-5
CASSVTGEQPQHF
TGTGCCAGCAGCGTGACAGGAGAACAGCCCCAGCATTTT
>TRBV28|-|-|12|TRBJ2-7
CASTYRGGEQYF
TGTGCCAGCACTTACAGGGGAGGCGAGCAGTACTTC
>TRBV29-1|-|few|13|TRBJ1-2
CSVTTGFGYGYTF
TGCAGCGTTACTACAGGGTTTGGCTATGGCTACACCTTC
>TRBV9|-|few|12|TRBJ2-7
CASSVGHSEQYF
TGTGCCAGCAGCGTAGGTCACTCCGAGCAGTACTTC
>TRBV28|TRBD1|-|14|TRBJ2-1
CASLRDRVTYEQFF
TGTGCCAGCCTCCGGGACAGGGTAACATATGAGCAGTTCTTC
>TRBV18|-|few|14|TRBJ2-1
CASSPPTVYNEQFF
TGTGCCAGCTCACCACCGACAGTTTACAATGAGCAGTTCTTC
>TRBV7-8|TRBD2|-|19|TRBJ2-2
CASSLVRLAGSVDTGELFF
TGTGCCAGCAGCTTAGTACGGCTAGCGGGAAGCGTGGATACCGGGGAGCTGTTTTTT
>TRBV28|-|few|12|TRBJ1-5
CASSGGNQPQHF
TGTGCCAGCAGCGGAGGTAATCAGCCCCAGCATTTT
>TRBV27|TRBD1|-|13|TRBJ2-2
CASTDRATGELFF
TGTGCCAGCACCGACAGGGCCACCGGGGAGCTGTTTTTT
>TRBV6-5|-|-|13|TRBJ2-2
CASSYLRSGELFF
TGTGCCAGCAGTTACTTGCGGTCCGGGGAGCTGTTTTTT
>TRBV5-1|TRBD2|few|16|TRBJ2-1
CASWVAGVSSYNEQFF
TGCGCCAGCTGGGTAGCGGGAGTTAGCTCCTACAATGAGCAGTTCTTC